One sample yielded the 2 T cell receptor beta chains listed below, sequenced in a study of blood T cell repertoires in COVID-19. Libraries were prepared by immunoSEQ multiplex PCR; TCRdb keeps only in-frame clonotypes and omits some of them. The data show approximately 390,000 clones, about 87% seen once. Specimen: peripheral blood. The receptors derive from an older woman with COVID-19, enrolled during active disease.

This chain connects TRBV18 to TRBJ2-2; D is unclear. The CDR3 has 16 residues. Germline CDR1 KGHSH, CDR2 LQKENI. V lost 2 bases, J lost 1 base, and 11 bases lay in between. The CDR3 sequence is CASSPSHGENTGELFF. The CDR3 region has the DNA TGTGCCAGCTCACCATCCCATGGAGAGAACACCGGGGAGCTGTTTTTT.

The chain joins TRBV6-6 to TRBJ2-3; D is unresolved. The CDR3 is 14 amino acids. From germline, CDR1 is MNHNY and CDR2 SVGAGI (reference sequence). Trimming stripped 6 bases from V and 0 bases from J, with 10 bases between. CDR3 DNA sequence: TGTGCCAGCAGACAGATTTCTAGCACAGATACGCAGTATTTT. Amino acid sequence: CASRQISSTDTQYF.